This T cell receptor (beta chain) derives from a study of blood T cell repertoires in COVID-19 (dated by TCRdb to between 2020 and 2021). Broadly, across the study: Samples from collaborators originated in the United States, Italy and Spain and spanned both the acute and convalescent phases of COVID-19. The prospective study material was composed of cDNA or gDNA derived from T cells, B-cell-depleted T cells, or PBMCs. Deeply sampled blood TCRbeta repertoires from subjects exposed to, actively infected with, or recovered from COVID-19 were included in the dataset. A freely available public database, intended as a resource for researchers studying the immune response to SARS-CoV-2, is where the repertoires were released. The samples were drawn from the first 160 participants of the ongoing ImmuneRACE study and from about 1,200 subjects provided by 6 global collaborators. A de-identified subject ID, COVID-19 status, age in years and sex were almost always included in the sample metadata. Where available, HLA class I and class II types were obtained from metadata supplied by the sample provider rather than from assay-based typing.

Beyond this particular receptor, the publication reports: The amount of clinical and demographic metadata varied by source and participant and was provided uncurated.

A second Seattle source provided samples from volunteer blood donors who had recovered from COVID-19. Each collaborating institution followed its own protocols to collect whole blood in K2EDTA tubes. For TCRbeta analysis, collaborators shipped samples in one of three forms: frozen whole blood, isolated PBMCs, or DNA extracted from either of those sample types. TCRbeta CDR3 regions were amplified from genomic DNA by means of the immunoSEQ Assay, a bias-controlled multiplex PCR. Under the source paper's analysis protocol: Nucleated cell counts per sample were estimated from amplification of reference gene primers within the assay. To quantify the absolute abundance of each unique TCRbeta CDR3 rearrangement, sequence reads were collapsed and filtered. For each sample, productive Simpson clonality was calculated as the square root of Simpson's diversity index over productive rearrangements. Not all clones reach the TCRdb copy of this immuneACCESS table, which keeps in-frame sequences only. Checked studies attribute under half of the gap to unresolved V genes and leave the rest unexplained. That table gives V, J and clone size, and the DNA gave D and trimming. The sample table shows about 310,000 clones, and approximately 87% are seen once. Approximately 8.1% of the sample is taken by the ten largest.

V lost 5 bases and J lost 11 bases; the stretch between them is 18 bases long. The germline V gene provides CDR1 SGHDT and CDR2 YYEEEE. From its cysteine to its phenylalanine, the CDR3 spans 13 amino acids. Only the CDR3 part of the read is kept: 39 bases, read in frame from the first base. Comment on this clone: Its antigen remains unidentified. The record has no base qualities; no much larger clone is one base away.

This sequence originates from a woman in her forties or fifties who had recovered from COVID-19. In this chain, TRBV5-6 is recombined with TRBJ2-3; a weak D assignment points to TRBD2 (7 bases agree). What was sequenced was peripheral blood. The DNA sequence reads TGTGCCAGCAGTAAACTAGCGAGAGGGGGGCAGTATTTT. It specifies CASSKLARGGQYF.